This T cell receptor (beta chain) was sequenced for a study of CD8+CD57+ T cells in acquired aplastic anemia. Background on the study: Isolated CD4+ and CD8+ cells, once sorted, yielded DNA averaging about 3 ug. Healthy donor CD4+ cell samples had a mean of about 10 million reads.

This clonotype was seen just once. Antigen specificity is unknown. The CDR3 totals 13 residues. Looked up from germline, CDR1 is SGDLS and CDR2 is YYNGEE. With 7 bases clipped from V and 5 bases from J, the junction kept 5 bases outside the gene matches. General study points: Between patients and controls, approximately 29 CD8+ CDR3 sequences were found in common.

For CDR3 and TCR beta VDJ profiling, genomic DNA was the template used. TCRdb independently ran MiXCR on the reads; one entry per CDR3 protein. The sample has over 150,000 distinct CDR3 sequences; less than 65% are singletons. Sequenced: sorted CD4+, CD8+, or CD8+CD57+ T cells (not recorded which) from PBMCs. This chain uses TRBV9 with TRBJ2-7; TRBD2 matches 11 bases. This TCR came from a human donor in good health, serving as a control. The CDR3 protein is CASGSSGRDEQYF. CDR3 DNA sequence: TGTGCCAGCGGAAGTAGCGGGAGGGACGAGCAGTACTTC.